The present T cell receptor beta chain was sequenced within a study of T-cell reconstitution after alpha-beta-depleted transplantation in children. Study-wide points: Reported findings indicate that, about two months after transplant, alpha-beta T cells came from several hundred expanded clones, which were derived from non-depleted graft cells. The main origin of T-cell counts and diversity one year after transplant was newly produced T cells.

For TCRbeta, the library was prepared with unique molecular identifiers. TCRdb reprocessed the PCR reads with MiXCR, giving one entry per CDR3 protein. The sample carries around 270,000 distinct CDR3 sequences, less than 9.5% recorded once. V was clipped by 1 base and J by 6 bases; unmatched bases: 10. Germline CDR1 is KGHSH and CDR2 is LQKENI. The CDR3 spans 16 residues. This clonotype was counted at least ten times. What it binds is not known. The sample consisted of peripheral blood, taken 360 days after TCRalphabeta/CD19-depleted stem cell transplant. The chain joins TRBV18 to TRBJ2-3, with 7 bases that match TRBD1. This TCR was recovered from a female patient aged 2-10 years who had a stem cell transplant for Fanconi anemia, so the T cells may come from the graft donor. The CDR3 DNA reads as TGTGCCAGCTCACCACTGGGACAGACTAATGGGGATACGCAGTATTTT. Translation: CASSPLGQTNGDTQYF.